The sequence of this T cell receptor beta chain was determined in a study of blood T cell repertoires in COVID-19. Whole-study context: Samples taken during acute and convalescent COVID-19 were collected in the United States, Italy and Spain. In each case, the material was cDNA or gDNA derived from T cells, B-cell-depleted T cells, or PBMCs.

Per the germline V gene, CDR1 is LGHNA and CDR2 is YNFKEQ. The CDR3 covers 12 residues. Trimming pared 1 base from V and 7 bases from J, leaving 7 bases between. Per the original data handling: Amplifying reference gene primers gave estimates of nucleated cell counts. Clones were read by immunoSEQ multiplex PCR, and TCRdb kept only the in-frame ones, dropping some. Clone size and V and J calls were adopted from that table, with D and trimming inferred from the DNA. Here the sample spans about 36,000 clones, about 81% being singletons. The sample taken for sequencing was peripheral blood. This chain connects TRBV4-2 to TRBJ2-5; D unresolved. This sequence originates from a human donor in a cohort sampled during active or convalescent COVID-19. The donor label of this sample is uncertain. The CDR3 DNA reads TGTGCCAGCAGCCAAGTTGCCGGGACCCAGTACTTC. The encoded protein is CASSQVAGTQYF.